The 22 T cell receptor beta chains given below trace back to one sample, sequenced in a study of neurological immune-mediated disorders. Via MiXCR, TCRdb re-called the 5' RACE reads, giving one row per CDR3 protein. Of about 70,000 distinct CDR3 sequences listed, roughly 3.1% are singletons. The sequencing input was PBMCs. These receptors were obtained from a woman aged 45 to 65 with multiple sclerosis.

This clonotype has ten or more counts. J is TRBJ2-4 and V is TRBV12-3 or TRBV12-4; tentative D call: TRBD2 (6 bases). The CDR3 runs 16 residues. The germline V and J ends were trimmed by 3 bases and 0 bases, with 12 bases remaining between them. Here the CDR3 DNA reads TGTGCCAGCAGTTTTGGGGCGGGGAGAGCCAAAAACATTCAGTACTTC. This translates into CASSFGAGRAKNIQYF.

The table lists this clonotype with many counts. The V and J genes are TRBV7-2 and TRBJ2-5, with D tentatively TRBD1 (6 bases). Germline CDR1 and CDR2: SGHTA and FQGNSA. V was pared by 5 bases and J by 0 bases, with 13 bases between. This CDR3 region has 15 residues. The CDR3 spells CASSPLGHNQETQYF. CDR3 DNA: TGTGCCAGCAGCCCTTTGGGACACAACCAAGAGACCCAGTACTTC. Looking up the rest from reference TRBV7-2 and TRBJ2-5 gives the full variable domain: GAGVSQSPSNKVTEKGKDVELRCDPISGHTALYWYRQSLGQGLEFLIYFQGNSAPDKSGLPSDRFSAERTGGSVSTLTIQRTQQEDSAVYLCASSPLGHNQETQYFGPGTRLLVL.

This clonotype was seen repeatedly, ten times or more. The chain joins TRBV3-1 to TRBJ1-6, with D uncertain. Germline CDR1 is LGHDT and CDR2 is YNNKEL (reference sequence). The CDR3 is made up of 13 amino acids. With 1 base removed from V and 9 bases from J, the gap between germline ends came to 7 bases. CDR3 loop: CASSQAVRSPLHF. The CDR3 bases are TGTGCCAGCAGCCAAGCAGTTCGTTCACCCCTCCACTTT.

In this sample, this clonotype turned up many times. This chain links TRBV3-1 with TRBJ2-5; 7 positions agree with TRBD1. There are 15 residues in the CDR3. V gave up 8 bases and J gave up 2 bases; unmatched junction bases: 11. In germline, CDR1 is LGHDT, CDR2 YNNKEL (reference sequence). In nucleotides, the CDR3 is TGTGCCAGCCGCCTACAGGGGTCCCAACAAGAGACCCAGTACTTC. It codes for CASRLQGSQQETQYF.

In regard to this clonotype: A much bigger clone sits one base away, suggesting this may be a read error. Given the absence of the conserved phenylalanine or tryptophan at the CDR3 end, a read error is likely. The CDR3 reads CASSFAGELFS. The CDR3 DNA reads TGTGCCAGCAGCTTTGCCGGGGAGCTGTTTTCT. This chain uses TRBV5-5 with TRBJ2-2; D not resolved. Trimming shortened V by 2 bases and J by 6 bases, and 2 bases separated the two germline ends. Germline-derived CDR1 and CDR2 are SGHKS and YYEKEE (reference sequence). This CDR3 contains 11 residues.

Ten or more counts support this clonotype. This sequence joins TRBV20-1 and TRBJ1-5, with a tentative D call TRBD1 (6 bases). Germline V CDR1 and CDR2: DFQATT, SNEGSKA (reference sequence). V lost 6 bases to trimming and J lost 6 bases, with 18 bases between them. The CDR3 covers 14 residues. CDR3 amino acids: CSARGGGGGQPQHF. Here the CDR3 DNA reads TGCAGTGCCAGGGGCGGGGGAGGAGGTCAGCCCCAGCATTTT.

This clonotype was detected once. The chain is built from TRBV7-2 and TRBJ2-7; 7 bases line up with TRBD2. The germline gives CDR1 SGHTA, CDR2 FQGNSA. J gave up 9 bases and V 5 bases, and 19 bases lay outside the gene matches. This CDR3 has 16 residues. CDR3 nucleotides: TGTGCCAGCAGCCCCTACATTGTTCGCGGGAGCAAAGCGCAGTACTTC. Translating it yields CASSPYIVRGSKAQYF.

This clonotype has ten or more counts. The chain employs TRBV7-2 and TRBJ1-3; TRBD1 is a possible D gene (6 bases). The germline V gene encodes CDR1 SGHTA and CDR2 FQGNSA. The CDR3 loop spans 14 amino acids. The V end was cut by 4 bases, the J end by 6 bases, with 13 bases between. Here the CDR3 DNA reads TGTGCCAGCAGCTCCCGGCAGGGGACAAACACCATATATTTT. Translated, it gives CASSSRQGTNTIYF. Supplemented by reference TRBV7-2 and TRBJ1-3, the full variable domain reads GAGVSQSPSNKVTEKGKDVELRCDPISGHTALYWYRQSLGQGLEFLIYFQGNSAPDKSGLPSDRFSAERTGGSVSTLTIQRTQQEDSAVYLCASSSRQGTNTIYFGEGSWLTVV.

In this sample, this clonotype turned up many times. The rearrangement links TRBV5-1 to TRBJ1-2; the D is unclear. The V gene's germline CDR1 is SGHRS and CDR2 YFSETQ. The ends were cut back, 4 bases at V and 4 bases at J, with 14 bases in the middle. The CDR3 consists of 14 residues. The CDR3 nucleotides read TGCGCCAGCAGCGCGGCCCCGAAGTCCTATGGCTACACCTTC. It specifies CASSAAPKSYGYTF.

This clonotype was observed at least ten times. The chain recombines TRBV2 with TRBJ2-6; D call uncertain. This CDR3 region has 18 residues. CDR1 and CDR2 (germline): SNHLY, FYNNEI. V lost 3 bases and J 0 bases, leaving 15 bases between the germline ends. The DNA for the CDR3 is TGTGCCAGCAGTGATAAGTACCCCGGCACCTCTGGGGCCAACGTCCTGACTTTC. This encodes CASSDKYPGTSGANVLTF.

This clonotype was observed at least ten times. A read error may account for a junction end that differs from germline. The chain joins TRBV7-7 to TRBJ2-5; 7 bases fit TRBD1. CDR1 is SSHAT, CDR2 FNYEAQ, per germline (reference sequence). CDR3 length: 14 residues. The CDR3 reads CASSPVGRGETQYF. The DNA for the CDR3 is TGTGCTAGCAGCCCCGTGGGCAGGGGGGAGACCCAGTACTTC. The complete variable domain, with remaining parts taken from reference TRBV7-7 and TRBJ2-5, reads GAGVSQSPRYKVTKRGQDVTLRCDPISSHATLYWYQQALGQGPEFLTYFNYEAQPDKSGLPSDRFSAERPEGSISTLTIQRTEQRDSAMYRCASSPVGRGETQYFGPGTRLLVL.

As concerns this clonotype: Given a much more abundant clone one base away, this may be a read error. The CDR3 DNA is TGCGCCAGCAGCCAGGGGAGAGATAGCAATCAGCCCCAGAATTTT. It translates to CASSQGRDSNQPQNF. The chain combines TRBV4-1 with TRBJ1-5; no clear D gene. CDR3 size: 15 residues. Germline values: CDR1 MGHRA, CDR2 YSYEKL.

The CDR3 sequence is CASSRGSGGYTF. In DNA, the CDR3 is TGTGCCAGCAGCAGGGGGTCAGGTGGCTACACCTTC. This rearrangement joins TRBV5-4 to TRBJ1-2; possibly TRBD1 for D (6 bases). CDR3 size: 12 residues. From germline, CDR1 is SGHNT and CDR2 YYREEE (reference sequence). Deletions cut 4 bases from V and 7 bases from J, with 11 bases between. The full variable domain, with the rest looked up from reference TRBV5-4 and TRBJ1-2, is ETGVTQSPTHLIKTRGQQVTLRCSSQSGHNTVSWYQQALGQGPQFIFQYYREEENGRGNFPPRFSGLQFPNYSSELNVNALELDDSALYLCASSRGSGGYTFGSGTRLTVV.

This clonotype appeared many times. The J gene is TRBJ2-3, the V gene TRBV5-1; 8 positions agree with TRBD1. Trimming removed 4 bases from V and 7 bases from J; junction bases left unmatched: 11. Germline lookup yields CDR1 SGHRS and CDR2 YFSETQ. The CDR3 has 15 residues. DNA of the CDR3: TGCGCCAGCAGCACCGGAAGGACAGGGATGAATACGCAGTATTTT. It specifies CASSTGRTGMNTQYF.

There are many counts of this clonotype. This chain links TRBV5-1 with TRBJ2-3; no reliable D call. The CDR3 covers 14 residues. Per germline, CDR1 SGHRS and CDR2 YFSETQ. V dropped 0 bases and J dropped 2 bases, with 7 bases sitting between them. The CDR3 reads CASSLVRTTDTQYF. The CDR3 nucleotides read TGCGCCAGCAGCTTGGTCAGAACCACAGATACGCAGTATTTT.

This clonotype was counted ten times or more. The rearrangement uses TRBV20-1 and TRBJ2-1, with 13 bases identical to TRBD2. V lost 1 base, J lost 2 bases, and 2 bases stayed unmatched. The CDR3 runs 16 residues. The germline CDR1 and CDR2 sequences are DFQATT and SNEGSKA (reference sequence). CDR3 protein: CSARGGTSGTYNEQFF. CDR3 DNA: TGCAGTGCTAGAGGAGGGACTAGCGGGACCTACAATGAGCAGTTCTTC.

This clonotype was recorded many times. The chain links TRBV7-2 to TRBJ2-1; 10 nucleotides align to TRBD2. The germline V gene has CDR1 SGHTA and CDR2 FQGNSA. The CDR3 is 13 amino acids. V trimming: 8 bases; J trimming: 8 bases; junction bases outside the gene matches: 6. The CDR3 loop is CASSSGGRYEQFF. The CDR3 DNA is TGTGCCAGCTCTAGCGGGGGACGCTATGAGCAGTTCTTC.

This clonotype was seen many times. The CDR3 coding sequence is TGTGCCAGCAGTGGACCTGGGAATCAGCCCCAGCATTTT. It codes for CASSGPGNQPQHF. The chain employs TRBV25-1 and TRBJ1-5, with D uncertain. CDR3 size: 13 residues. V gave up 4 bases and J gave up 4 bases, with 8 bases separating them. The V gene's germline CDR1 is MGHDK and CDR2 SYGVNS.

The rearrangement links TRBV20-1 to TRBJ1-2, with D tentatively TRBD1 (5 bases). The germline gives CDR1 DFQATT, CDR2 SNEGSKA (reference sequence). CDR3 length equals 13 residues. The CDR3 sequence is CSPGREPNYGYTF. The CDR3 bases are TGCAGCCCAGGCAGGGAACCTAACTATGGCTACACCTTC.

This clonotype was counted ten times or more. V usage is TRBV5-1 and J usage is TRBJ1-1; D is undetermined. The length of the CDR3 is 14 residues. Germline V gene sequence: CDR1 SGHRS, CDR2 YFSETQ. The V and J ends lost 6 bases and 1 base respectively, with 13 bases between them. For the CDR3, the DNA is TGCGCCAGCAAACACAGAGAGGCGAACACTGAAGCTTTCTTT. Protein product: CASKHREANTEAFF.

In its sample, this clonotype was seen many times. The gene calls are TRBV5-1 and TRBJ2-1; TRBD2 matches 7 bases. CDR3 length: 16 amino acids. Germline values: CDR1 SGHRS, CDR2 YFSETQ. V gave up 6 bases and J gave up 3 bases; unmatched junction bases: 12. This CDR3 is CASTWTGRTNYNEQFF. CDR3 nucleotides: TGCGCCAGCACCTGGACCGGGAGGACCAACTACAATGAGCAGTTCTTC.

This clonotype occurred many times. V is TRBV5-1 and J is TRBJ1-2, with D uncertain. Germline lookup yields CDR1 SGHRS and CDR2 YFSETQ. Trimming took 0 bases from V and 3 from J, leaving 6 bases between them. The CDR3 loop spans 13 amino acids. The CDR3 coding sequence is TGCGCCAGCAGCTTGGAGAACTACTATGGCTACACCTTC. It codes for CASSLENYYGYTF.